The 22 T cell receptor beta chains below all came from one sample that was sequenced in a study of blood T cell repertoires in COVID-19 (dated by TCRdb to 2018 to 2021). Library generation was performed with the immunoSEQ multiplex PCR assay. Imported from immuneACCESS, the table was reduced by TCRdb to in-frame sequences with V and J called. These copies leave out some clones; in studies compared against another copy, an unresolved V gene accounts for under half, and the cause of the remainder is not known. Recorded for this sample are some 160,000 clones; around 82% of them occurred a single time. The top ten hold roughly 4.7% of the sample. The sample comprised peripheral blood. The receptors shown here come from a woman in her forties or fifties with acute or convalescent COVID-19.

The V call is TRBV9, the J call TRBJ2-2, with D possibly TRBD2 on 6 matching bases. The CDR3 has 14 residues. With 3 bases removed from V and 6 bases from J, the gap between germline ends came to 12 bases. Germline CDR1 reads SGDLS; CDR2 reads YYNGEE. The CDR3 DNA reads TGTGCCAGCAGCGCGAGGCGCGGGGCCGGGGAGCTGTTTTTT. As protein: CASSARRGAGELFF.

The chain joins TRBV7-9 to TRBJ1-5; D is unclear. The CDR3 has 15 amino acids. With 5 bases removed from V and 5 bases from J, the gap between germline ends came to 16 bases. CDR1 and CDR2 from the germline V gene are SEHNR and FQNEAQ (reference sequence). DNA for the CDR3: TGTGCCAGCAGCCCTCTTGGGAGTGGAGATCAGCCCCAGCATTTT. Its protein is CASSPLGSGDQPQHF.

This chain uses TRBV19 with TRBJ1-1, with D tentatively TRBD1 (6 bases). CDR3 length: 15 amino acids. V lost 2 bases to trimming and J lost 10 bases, with 20 bases between them. Per the germline V gene, CDR1 is LNHDA and CDR2 is SQIVND (reference sequence). CDR3 region: CASSILGTSGIGAFF. The CDR3 bases are TGTGCCAGTAGTATACTGGGGACATCGGGTATAGGAGCTTTCTTT.

This clone was picked up a small number of times. J is TRBJ1-4 and V is TRBV11-2, with D perhaps TRBD1 (5 bases). The CDR3 covers 14 residues. Looked up from germline, CDR1 is SGHAT and CDR2 is FQNNGV. V gave up 3 bases and J gave up 8 bases, with 13 bases separating them. The chain's CDR3 is CASSFVEGVEKLFF. CDR3 nucleotide sequence: TGTGCCAGCAGCTTCGTGGAAGGGGTCGAAAAACTGTTTTTT. Full variable domain (rest looked up from reference TRBV11-2 and TRBJ1-4): EAGVAQSPRYKIIEKRQSVAFWCNPISGHATLYWYQQILGQGPKLLIQFQNNGVVDDSQLPKDRFSAERLKGVDSTLKIQPAKLEDSAVYLCASSFVEGVEKLFFGSGTQLSVL.

CDR3 DNA sequence: TGTGCCAGCAGCCAAGCCGGGTATGAAGCTTTCTTT. Protein: CASSQAGYEAFF. The chain employs TRBV14 and TRBJ1-1; no clear D gene. This CDR3 has 12 amino acids. Germline lookup yields CDR1 SGHDN and CDR2 FVKESK. Trimming removed 1 base from V and 7 bases from J, with 7 bases in between.

V usage is TRBV28 and J usage is TRBJ1-6; weak D call: TRBD1 (5 bases). Per the germline V gene, CDR1 is MDHEN and CDR2 is SYDVKM. This CDR3 has 11 amino acids. The germline V and J ends were trimmed by 3 bases and 14 bases, with 8 bases remaining between them. CDR3 DNA: TGTGCCAGCAGTTTTCGGGGGGCCCTCCACTTT. Amino acids: CASSFRGALHF. Drawing the rest from reference TRBV28 and TRBJ1-6, the complete variable domain is DVKVTQSSRYLVKRTGEKVFLECVQDMDHENMFWYRQDPGLGLRLIYFSYDVKMKEKGDIPEGYSVSREKKERFSLILESASTNQTSMYLCASSFRGALHFGNGTRLTVT.

The chain has TRBV29-1 and TRBJ2-7; 7 bases are shared with TRBD2. Looked up from germline, CDR1 is SQVTM and CDR2 is ANQGSEA. V lost 4 bases to trimming and J lost 3 bases; unmatched junction nucleotides: 3. This CDR3 is built from 12 residues. The CDR3 loop reads CSVGGEGYEQYF. The CDR3 DNA is TGCAGCGTTGGGGGGGAGGGCTACGAGCAGTACTTC.

The V gene is TRBV9, the J gene TRBJ2-1; TRBD1 matches 8 bases. The V gene's germline CDR1 is SGDLS and CDR2 YYNGEE. The CDR3 totals 15 residues. With 4 bases clipped from V and 4 bases from J, the junction kept 7 bases outside the gene matches. This chain's CDR3 is CASSLGQGVYNEQFF. CDR3 coding DNA: TGTGCCAGCAGCCTAGGACAGGGAGTATACAATGAGCAGTTCTTC.

This clone has only one observation. The rearrangement uses TRBV7-9 and TRBJ1-2, with D possibly being TRBD1 (5 bases). V dropped 1 base and J dropped 6 bases, with 9 bases sitting between them. The CDR3 totals 13 residues. In germline, CDR1 is SEHNR, CDR2 FQNEAQ (reference sequence). The CDR3 is CASSLGQGDGYTF. In DNA, the CDR3 is TGTGCCAGCAGCTTAGGCCAGGGCGATGGCTACACCTTC.

J is TRBJ1-4 and V is TRBV18, with D maybe TRBD1 (5 bases). The V gene's germline CDR1 is KGHSH and CDR2 LQKENI. V lost 3 bases to trimming and J lost 6 bases, with 8 bases between them. The CDR3 runs 13 residues. As DNA, the CDR3 is TGTGCCAGCTCACCTCAGGGTGATGAAAAACTGTTTTTT. This codes for CASSPQGDEKLFF.

The chain has TRBV6-2 or TRBV6-3 and TRBJ2-7; D is unclear. V lost 5 bases to trimming and J lost 4 bases, with 9 bases between them. This CDR3 spans 12 amino acids. Germline V gene data show CDR1 as MNHEY and CDR2 as SVGEGT. In nucleotides, the CDR3 is TGTGCCAGCAGTCTCCCGTTATACGAGCAGTACTTC. Translation gives CASSLPLYEQYF.

V gene TRBV7-9 combines with J gene TRBJ1-2, with no clear D. This CDR3 is 14 amino acids long. Germline V gene sequence: CDR1 SEHNR, CDR2 FQNEAQ (reference sequence). Trimming took off 7 bases at V and 6 bases at J, with 18 bases between the two ends. CDR3 protein: CASTTRAVFDGYTF. Here the CDR3 DNA reads TGTGCCAGCACAACGCGGGCAGTCTTCGATGGCTACACCTTC.

This chain connects TRBV19 to TRBJ1-1; TRBD1 matches 7 bases. The CDR3 totals 14 residues. The junction had 8 bases not matched to a gene; V was cut back by 5 bases and J by 5 bases. Per the germline V gene, CDR1 is LNHDA and CDR2 is SQIVND (reference sequence). The CDR3 DNA follows: TGTGCCAGTAGTCCTCAGGGGGGAGGAACTGAAGCTTTCTTT. It yields the protein CASSPQGGGTEAFF.

As DNA, the CDR3 is TGTGCCAGCTCACCATCAGAGGCCTCTGGAAACACCATATATTTT. The encoded protein is CASSPSEASGNTIYF. The chain has TRBV18 and TRBJ1-3; D is ambiguous. The length of the CDR3 is 15 residues. V was pared by 2 bases and J by 0 bases, with 8 bases between. Looked up from germline, CDR1 is KGHSH and CDR2 is LQKENI.

The CDR3 sequence: CSASLLSEGEQFF. The CDR3 DNA sequence: TGCAGTGCTAGTCTCCTAAGCGAGGGTGAGCAGTTCTTC. The chain carries TRBV20-1 and TRBJ2-1, with D perhaps TRBD2 (5 bases). V gave up 3 bases and J gave up 9 bases, with 15 bases separating them. CDR3 size: 13 residues. CDR1 is DFQATT, CDR2 SNEGSKA, per germline (reference sequence).

V is TRBV3-1 (or the pseudogene TRBV3-2) and J is TRBJ2-3; D is unresolved. This CDR3 is 12 amino acids long. The germline V gene has CDR1 LGHDT and CDR2 YNNKEL (reference sequence). V shed 1 base and J shed 7 bases, with 6 bases lying between them. The CDR3 coding sequence is TGTGCCAGCAGCCAAGGAGACTATACGCAGTATTTT. This gives the protein CASSQGDYTQYF.

The chain joins TRBV7-2 to TRBJ1-1; 9 nucleotides align to TRBD1. CDR1 is SGHTA and CDR2 is FQGNSA in the germline V gene. V dropped 5 bases and J dropped 3; count of bases not matched to a gene: 10. The CDR3 has 16 amino acids. The CDR3 DNA reads TGTGCCAGCAGCATCCACCCAACAGGGGGCTACACTGAAGCTTTCTTT. Amino acids: CASSIHPTGGYTEAFF.

The chain has TRBV6-2 or TRBV6-3 and TRBJ2-4; 7 bases map to TRBD1. CDR1 is MNHEY, CDR2 SVGEGT, per germline. The CDR3 extends over 16 amino acids. V lost 5 bases and J lost 6; bases outside the gene matches: 13. CDR3 sequence reads: CASSTRSRGSGNIQYF. DNA for the CDR3: TGTGCCAGCAGTACCCGGAGCAGGGGGTCGGGAAACATTCAGTACTTC.

The chain joins TRBV7-9 to TRBJ1-1; D uncertain. Germline CDR1 and CDR2: SEHNR and FQNEAQ (reference sequence). CDR3 length equals 13 residues. The V and J ends lost 1 base and 1 base respectively, with 4 bases between them. Written as DNA, the CDR3 is TGTGCCAGCAGCTTAGGGAGGAACACTGAAGCTTTCTTT. This translates into CASSLGRNTEAFF.

The V and J genes are TRBV28 and TRBJ2-7, with 8 bases aligning to TRBD2. CDR1 and CDR2 from the germline V gene are MDHEN and SYDVKM. The CDR3 runs to 17 residues. V was clipped by 7 bases and J by 3 bases; unmatched bases: 17. The chain's CDR3 is CASTTPGTGGPGYEQYF. In DNA, the CDR3 is TGTGCCAGCACTACCCCGGGCACGGGGGGGCCAGGCTACGAGCAGTACTTC.

V and J are TRBV28 and TRBJ1-2; D is perhaps TRBD1 (5 bases). The germline V gene encodes CDR1 MDHEN and CDR2 SYDVKM. The CDR3 runs 13 residues. The V end was cut by 1 base, the J end by 5 bases, with 8 bases between. CDR3 sequence: CASSLSQEYGYTF. Written as DNA, the CDR3 is TGTGCCAGCAGTTTATCACAGGAGTATGGCTACACCTTC.

The chain has TRBV7-9 and TRBJ2-3, with TRBD2 identical over 7 bases. Germline CDR1 is SEHNR and CDR2 is FQNEAQ (reference sequence). The CDR3 is 15 amino acids. V shed 5 bases, J shed 5 bases, and the junction held 10 bases outside the gene matches. The CDR3, as DNA: TGTGCCAGCAGCGGCCCCCGGGGGGTTGGAGATACGCAGTATTTT. Amino acids: CASSGPRGVGDTQYF.